This TCR beta chain was identified during a study of T-cell memory formation after mild COVID-19. Study findings and constraints: Some responding clones appeared in pre-infection memory, suggesting cross-reactive memory joined. Most CD4+ clones that shrank were in CM and EM, while CD8+ ones turned up in EMRA. CD4+ bias marked clones expanding day 15 to 37, unlike balanced contracting clones.

Trimming cost V 7 bases and J 0 bases; bases outside gene matches: 4. This CDR3 contains 14 residues. Germline V gene data show CDR1 as SQVTM and CDR2 as ANQGSEA. This clonotype was detected a few times. No antigen is known for it. Using its own MiXCR run on the 5' RACE reads, TCRdb lists one record per CDR3 protein. The profile covers tens of thousands of distinct CDR3 sequences, with over 6.5% appearing a single time and 0.79% taken by the ten largest. V is TRBV29-1 and J is TRBJ2-3, with 10 bases aligning to TRBD2. The origin of this receptor is an adult who had mild COVID-19 (a few samples of this study predate the infection). Cell type and time point are not known. The sample comprised PBMCs or a T cell subset sorted from them (not recorded which). CDR3 bases: TGCAGCGCCCAGCGGGGGGGAAGCACAGATACGCAGTATTTT. This codes for CSAQRGGSTDTQYF.